The next 19 T cell receptor beta chains were all read from a single sample in a study of T cells in Graves' hyperthyroidism and ophthalmopathy. TCR beta CDR3 sequences were amplified from RNA transcripts. Using the HTBI primer set, a first-round RT-PCR was run on the TCR CDR3. TCRdb re-analysed the multiplex PCR reads in MiXCR, keeping a single row per CDR3 protein. The table lists hundreds of thousands of distinct CDR3 sequences, roughly 15% of them singletons. Sequenced material: blood. The receptor set was obtained from a woman aged 18-30 years with Graves' ophthalmopathy.

This clonotype has just a few counts. This rearrangement joins TRBV9 to TRBJ1-2, with 9 bases fitting TRBD1. Germline CDR1 reads SGDLS; CDR2 reads YYNGEE. This CDR3 is 15 amino acids long. The J segment lost 8 bases and the V segment lost 2 bases, leaving 10 bases of the junction unmatched. The CDR3 sequence: CASSVHPTGGDGYTF. In nucleotides, the CDR3 is TGTGCCAGCAGCGTCCATCCTACAGGGGGCGACGGCTACACCTTC.

This clonotype was counted many times. The CDR3 coding sequence is TGCGCCAGCAGCCCTCAAACAGGGCCGGTAGCTGAAGCTTTCTTT. This encodes CASSPQTGPVAEAFF. V is TRBV4-1 and J is TRBJ1-1; possible D gene TRBD1, 6 bases. The CDR3 covers 15 residues. Per germline, CDR1 MGHRA and CDR2 YSYEKL. The V and J ends lost 4 bases and 6 bases respectively, with 18 bases between them.

This clonotype occurred many times. V usage is TRBV6-1 and J usage is TRBJ1-1; TRBD1 matches 10 bases. This CDR3 comprises 15 residues. CDR1 is MNHNS, CDR2 SASEGT, per germline. With 6 bases clipped from V and 2 bases from J, the junction kept 6 bases outside the gene matches. The CDR3: CASRRQGAGNTEAFF. CDR3 coding DNA: TGTGCCAGCAGAAGACAGGGGGCCGGTAACACTGAAGCTTTCTTT.

This chain uses TRBV28 with TRBJ1-5, with D hard to call. The germline V and J ends were trimmed by 8 bases and 4 bases, with 12 bases remaining between them. CDR3 size: 13 residues. Per the germline V gene, CDR1 is MDHEN and CDR2 is SYDVKM. CDR3 DNA: TGTGCCAGCGACCTACTCTTAAATCAGCCCCAGCATTTT. This encodes CASDLLLNQPQHF.

On this clonotype: Because it lacks the conserved phenylalanine or tryptophan at the end, this CDR3 is likely a read error. The rearrangement links TRBV6-1 to TRBJ1-1, with D possibly TRBD1 on 5 matching bases. Per germline, CDR1 MNHNS and CDR2 SASEGT. V was trimmed by 6 bases and J by 2 bases, leaving 16 bases between them. CDR3 length: 15 amino acids. Written as DNA, the CDR3 is TGTGCCAGCAGCGGGGGAAGGGCACTAAACACTGAAGCTTTCCTT. The encoded protein is CASSGGRALNTEAFL.

This clonotype was picked up many times. The rearrangement joins TRBV20-1 to TRBJ2-7; 13 bases map to TRBD2. V shed 5 bases and J 6 bases; nucleotides not matched to a gene: 10. Germline CDR1 and CDR2: DFQATT and SNEGSKA (reference sequence). The CDR3 covers 15 residues. CDR3: CSAPNGLAGAREQYF. The CDR3 DNA reads TGCAGTGCTCCCAACGGACTAGCGGGAGCCCGCGAGCAGTACTTC.

This clonotype was observed at least ten times. The genes are TRBV24-1 and TRBJ2-2; D remains ambiguous. Per germline, CDR1 KGHDR and CDR2 SFDVKD. The CDR3 covers 13 residues. Trimming pared 6 bases from V and 4 bases from J, leaving 8 bases between. CDR3 sequence (DNA): TGTGCCACCAGTCCACCGGCCACCGGGGAGCTGTTTTTT. Its protein product is CATSPPATGELFF.

There are many counts of this clonotype. The rearrangement joins TRBV2 to TRBJ1-5; D is uncertain. Per germline, CDR1 SNHLY and CDR2 FYNNEI. The CDR3 totals 17 residues. Trimming took off 3 bases at V and 2 bases at J, with 17 bases between the two ends. DNA for the CDR3: TGTGCCAGCAGTGATCTCCTCTCCGCCCGGGGCAATCAGCCCCAGCATTTT. It encodes CASSDLLSARGNQPQHF.

In this sample, this clonotype turned up a few times. The chain carries TRBV2 and TRBJ1-1; TRBD1 agrees at 8 bases. The V gene's germline CDR1 is SNHLY and CDR2 FYNNEI. The CDR3 covers 13 residues. V gave up 9 bases and J gave up 0 bases; unmatched junction bases: 3. The CDR3: CASLQGVNTEAFF. DNA of the CDR3: TGTGCCAGTCTACAGGGGGTGAACACTGAAGCTTTCTTT.

About this clonotype: This may be a read error: a much more frequent sequence differs by one nucleotide. The rearrangement uses TRBV7-2 and TRBJ1-5; the D is unclear. The germline V gene encodes CDR1 SGHTA and CDR2 FQGNSA. CDR3 length: 15 amino acids. CDR3 region: CASSLEFYSNQPQRF. CDR3 coding DNA: TGTGCCAGCAGCTTAGAGTTTTATAGCAATCAGCCCCAGCGTTTT.

In this sample, this clonotype turned up many times. This chain uses TRBV10-2 with TRBJ2-7; D possibly corresponds to TRBD1 (5 bases). Germline V gene sequence: CDR1 WSHSY, CDR2 SAAADI. Trimming shortened V by 3 bases and J by 2 bases, and 8 bases separated the two germline ends. The CDR3 length is 13 residues. The CDR3, as DNA: TGCGCCAGCAGTGAAGAGACAGCCTACGAGCAGTACTTC. It codes for CASSEETAYEQYF.

At least ten counts were recorded for this clonotype. The junction does not match germline at one end; this may be a read error. The V gene is TRBV6-1, the J gene TRBJ2-5; 11 bases match TRBD1. The CDR3 loop spans 13 amino acids. Germline V lookup: CDR1 MNHNS, CDR2 SASEGT. The CDR3: CASSEAFVDRGHF. In DNA form, the CDR3 reads TGTGCCAGCAGTGAAGCTTTTGTGGACAGGGGGCACTTC.

This clonotype was counted at least ten times. This chain links TRBV10-3 with TRBJ1-1; D is unclear. Trimming shortened V by 2 bases and J by 2 bases, and 9 bases separated the two germline ends. CDR1 is ENHRY, CDR2 SYGVKD, per germline. This CDR3 contains 14 residues. Here the CDR3 reads CAISEVAPNTEAFF. Here the CDR3 DNA reads TGTGCCATCAGTGAGGTTGCACCTAACACTGAAGCTTTCTTT.

This clonotype occurred many times. This rearrangement joins TRBV27 to TRBJ2-7; D ambiguous. The CDR3 loop spans 13 amino acids. Germline V gives CDR1 MNHEY, CDR2 SMNVEV (reference sequence). The ends were cut back, 4 bases at V and 3 bases at J, with 10 bases in the middle. In nucleotides, the CDR3 is TGTGCCAGCAGTTGGGGTCGAAGCTACGAGCAGTACTTC. Encoded protein: CASSWGRSYEQYF.

The sample holds many counts of this clonotype. The gene calls are TRBV18 and TRBJ1-2; the D gene is possibly TRBD1 (5 bases). This CDR3 spans 11 amino acids. Trimming stripped 3 bases from V and 9 bases from J, with 8 bases between. CDR1 KGHSH and CDR2 LQKENI come from the germline V gene. CDR3 residues: CASSPGESYTF. The CDR3 DNA sequence: TGTGCCAGCTCACCGGGGGAGAGCTACACCTTC.

This clonotype was detected ten times or more. The gene calls are TRBV2 and TRBJ1-1; 7 bases are a match to TRBD1. The CDR3 runs to 15 residues. Germline trimming cut 5 bases from V and 5 bases from J; bases unmatched to any gene: 11. From germline, CDR1 is SNHLY and CDR2 FYNNEI. The CDR3 DNA follows: TGTGCCAGCAGTACAGGGGACCGACGGCGGACTGAAGCTTTCTTT. The encoded protein is CASSTGDRRRTEAFF.

The V and J genes are TRBV25-1 and TRBJ1-4, with 9 positions matching TRBD1. The J segment lost 6 bases and the V segment lost 1 base, leaving 0 bases of the junction unmatched. Germline V gene sequence: CDR1 MGHDK, CDR2 SYGVNS. The CDR3 has 14 residues. CDR3 amino acids: CASSEWTGDEKLFF. CDR3 nucleotides: TGTGCCAGCAGTGAATGGACAGGGGATGAAAAACTGTTTTTT. Variable domain in full (rest from reference TRBV25-1 and TRBJ1-4): EADIYQTPRYLVIGTGKKITLECSQTMGHDKMYWYQQDPGMELHLIHYSYGVNSTEKGDLSSESTVSRIRTEHFPLTLESARPSHTSQYLCASSEWTGDEKLFFGSGTQLSVL.

The V call is TRBV11-3, the J call TRBJ2-3; 15 bases align to TRBD2. Per germline, CDR1 SGHNT and CDR2 YENEEA. The CDR3 has 16 residues. Trimming cost V 4 bases and J 6 bases; bases outside gene matches: 5. CDR3 coding DNA: TGTGCCAGCAGCTCTGGGACTAGCGGGGGGCGGGATACGCAGTATTTT. This codes for CASSSGTSGGRDTQYF.

The table lists this clonotype with many counts. The chain combines TRBV4-3 with TRBJ2-7; 10 nucleotides match TRBD2. With 1 base clipped from V and 5 bases from J, the junction kept 8 bases outside the gene matches. The germline V gene has CDR1 LGHNA and CDR2 YSLEER. The CDR3 runs to 16 residues. Written as DNA, the CDR3 is TGCGCCAGCAGCCAAGGAAGCGGGAGGGCCGGGAACGAGCAGTACTTC. It translates to CASSQGSGRAGNEQYF.